This T cell receptor (beta chain) was identified in a study of T-cell reconstitution after alpha-beta-depleted transplantation in children. The table lists this clonotype with many counts. Preparation of the TCRbeta library was carried out with unique molecular identifiers. TCRdb reprocessed the PCR reads with MiXCR, giving one entry per CDR3 protein. The table lists under 75,000 distinct CDR3 sequences, roughly 11% of them singletons. Germline assignment: CDR1 DFQATT and CDR2 SNEGSKA (reference sequence). J was trimmed by 4 bases and V by 3 bases; bases with no gene match: 14. The CDR3 loop spans 16 amino acids.

The genes are TRBV20-1 and TRBJ1-1; 7 positions match TRBD1. The source is a boy younger than 18 with acute myeloid leukemia, due to receive a stem cell transplant. Material: PBMCs, obtained before TCRalphabeta/CD19-depleted stem cell transplant. The CDR3 reads CSASSPRGSGGTEAFF. DNA of the CDR3: TGCAGTGCTAGTTCGCCTAGGGGGTCAGGGGGCACTGAAGCTTTCTTT.